This TCR beta chain stems from a study of blood T cell repertoires in COVID-19. Overall study: In each case, the material was cDNA or gDNA derived from T cells, B-cell-depleted T cells, or PBMCs.

Source study methods: How many nucleated cells were present was estimated from reference gene primer amplification. Libraries were prepared by immunoSEQ multiplex PCR; TCRdb keeps only in-frame clonotypes and omits some of them. The V and J calls and clone size were taken over from that table, and D and trimming were inferred from the DNA. The data show 25,000 to 30,000 clones, around 89% seen once. The V end was cut by 4 bases, the J end by 0 bases, with 16 bases between. The CDR3 is made up of 17 amino acids. The V gene's germline CDR1 is MGHRA and CDR2 YSYEKL. Sequencing input: peripheral blood. This chain uses TRBV4-1 with TRBJ1-3; D uncertain. The receptor was derived from a human donor in a cohort sampled during active COVID-19. The CDR3 region is CASSPEEHTISGNTIYF. DNA for the CDR3: TGCGCCAGCAGCCCCGAGGAACACACGATCTCTGGAAACACCATATATTTT.